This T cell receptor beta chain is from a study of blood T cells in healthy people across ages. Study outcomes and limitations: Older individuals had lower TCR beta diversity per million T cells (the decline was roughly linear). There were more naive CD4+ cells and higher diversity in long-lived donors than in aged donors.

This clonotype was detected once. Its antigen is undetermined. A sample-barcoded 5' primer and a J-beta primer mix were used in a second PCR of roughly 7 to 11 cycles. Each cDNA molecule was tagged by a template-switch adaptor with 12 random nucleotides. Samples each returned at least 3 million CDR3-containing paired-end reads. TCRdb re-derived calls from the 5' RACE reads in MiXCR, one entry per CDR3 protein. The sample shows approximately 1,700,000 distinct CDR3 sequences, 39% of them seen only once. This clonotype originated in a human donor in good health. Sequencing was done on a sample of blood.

The CDR3, as DNA: TGCGCCAGCAGCCTAGGGAGTCCCGGGAGAGAGCAGTACTTC. The encoded protein is CASSLGSPGREQYF. The gene calls are TRBV4-1 and TRBJ2-5; weak D call: TRBD2 (6 bases). Germline-derived CDR1 and CDR2 are MGHRA and YSYEKL. CDR3 length: 14 amino acids. V was shortened by 4 bases and J by 11 bases, with 20 bases between the two germline ends.